This TCR beta chain was sequenced for a study of neurological immune-mediated disorders. Study as a whole: The roughly 34 multiple sclerosis patients comprised around 31 relapsing-remitting and 3 secondary progressive cases. Study-level results: Healthy controls had more TCR clonal expansion than multiple sclerosis, which showed the least, whereas HTLV-1-associated myelopathy showed the most.

This clonotype was seen only a few times. Its antigen remains unknown. Synthesis of cDNA was accomplished via 5'RACE employing 10-nucleotide random UMIs. TCRdb passed the 5' RACE reads through MiXCR, listing each CDR3 protein once. In the table there are tens of thousands of distinct CDR3 sequences, 5.8% of which are singletons. This CDR3 is 13 amino acids long. V trimming: 6 bases; J trimming: 8 bases; junction bases outside the gene matches: 8. CDR1 and CDR2 (germline): MNHEY, SMNVEV (reference sequence). Sample time point: longitudinal time-point 2. Preparation of the unsorted libraries drew on 2 million PBMCs stored at -80 C.

This clonotype was sampled from a woman in her sixties or seventies with multiple sclerosis. Sequencing was done on a sample of PBMCs. The J gene is TRBJ1-2, the V gene TRBV27; 8 nucleotides match TRBD1. The chain's CDR3 is CASRKTGEWGYTF. DNA for the CDR3: TGTGCCAGCAGAAAGACAGGGGAGTGGGGCTACACCTTC.